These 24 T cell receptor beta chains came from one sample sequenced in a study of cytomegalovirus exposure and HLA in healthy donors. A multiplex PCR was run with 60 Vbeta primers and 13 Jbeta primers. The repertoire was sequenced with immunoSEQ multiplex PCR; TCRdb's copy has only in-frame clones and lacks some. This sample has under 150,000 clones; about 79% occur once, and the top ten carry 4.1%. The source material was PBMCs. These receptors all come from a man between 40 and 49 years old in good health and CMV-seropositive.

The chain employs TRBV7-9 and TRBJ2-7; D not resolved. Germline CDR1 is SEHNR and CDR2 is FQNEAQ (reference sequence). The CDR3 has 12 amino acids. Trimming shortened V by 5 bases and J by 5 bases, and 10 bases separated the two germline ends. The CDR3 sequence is CASSRLSNEQYF. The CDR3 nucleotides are TGTGCCAGCAGCAGATTATCTAACGAGCAGTACTTC.

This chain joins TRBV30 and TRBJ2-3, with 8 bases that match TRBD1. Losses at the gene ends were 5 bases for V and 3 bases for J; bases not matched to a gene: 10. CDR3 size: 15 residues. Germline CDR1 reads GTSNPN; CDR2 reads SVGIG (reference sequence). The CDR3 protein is CAWGTGTGLTDTQYF. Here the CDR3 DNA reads TGTGCCTGGGGGACCGGGACAGGATTAACAGATACGCAGTATTTT.

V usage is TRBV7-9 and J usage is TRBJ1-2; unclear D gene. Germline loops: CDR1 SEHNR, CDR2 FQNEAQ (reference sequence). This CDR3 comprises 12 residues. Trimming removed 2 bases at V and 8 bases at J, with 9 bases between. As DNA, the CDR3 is TGTGCCAGCAGCTTAATGGTGCGAGGCTACACCTTC. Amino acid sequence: CASSLMVRGYTF.

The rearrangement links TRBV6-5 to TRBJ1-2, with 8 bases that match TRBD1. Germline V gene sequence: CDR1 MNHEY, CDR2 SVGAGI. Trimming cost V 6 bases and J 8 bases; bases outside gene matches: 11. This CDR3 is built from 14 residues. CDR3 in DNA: TGTGCCAGCAGAGGAGGAGACAGGGGCTGGGGCTACACCTTC. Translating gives CASRGGDRGWGYTF.

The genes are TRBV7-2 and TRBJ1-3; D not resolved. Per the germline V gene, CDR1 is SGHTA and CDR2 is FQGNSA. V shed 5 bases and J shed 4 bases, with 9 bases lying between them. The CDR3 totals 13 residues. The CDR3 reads CASSHQTGNTIYF. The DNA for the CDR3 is TGTGCCAGCAGCCATCAGACAGGAAACACCATATATTTT. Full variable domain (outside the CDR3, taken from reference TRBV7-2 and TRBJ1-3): GAGVSQSPSNKVTEKGKDVELRCDPISGHTALYWYRQSLGQGLEFLIYFQGNSAPDKSGLPSDRFSAERTGGSVSTLTIQRTQQEDSAVYLCASSHQTGNTIYFGEGSWLTVV.

The CDR3, as DNA: TGTGCCAGCAGCTTCGCCTCGACAGGGGGCGGAACTGAAGCTTTCTTT. This sequence encodes CASSFASTGGGTEAFF. The gene calls are TRBV5-5 and TRBJ1-1, with 10 positions matching TRBD1. J gave up 5 bases and V 2 bases, and 9 bases lay outside the gene matches. This CDR3 region has 16 residues. CDR1 and CDR2 (germline): SGHKS, YYEKEE (reference sequence).

CDR3: CATGQQGAGANVLTF. CDR3 sequence (DNA): TGTGCCACCGGCCAACAGGGGGCTGGGGCCAACGTCCTGACTTTC. This chain uses TRBV14 with TRBJ2-6, with 8 nucleotides matching TRBD1. The CDR3 is 15 residues long. J was trimmed by 2 bases and V by 10 bases; bases with no gene match: 7. In germline, CDR1 is SGHDN, CDR2 FVKESK.

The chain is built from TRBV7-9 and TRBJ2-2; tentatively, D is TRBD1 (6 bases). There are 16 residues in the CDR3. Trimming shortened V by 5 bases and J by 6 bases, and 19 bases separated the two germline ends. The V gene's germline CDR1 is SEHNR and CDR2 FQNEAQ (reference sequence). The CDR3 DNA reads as TGTGCCAGCAGCGATACAACAGGGCGTATTGCCGGGGAGCTGTTTTTT. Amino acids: CASSDTTGRIAGELFF.

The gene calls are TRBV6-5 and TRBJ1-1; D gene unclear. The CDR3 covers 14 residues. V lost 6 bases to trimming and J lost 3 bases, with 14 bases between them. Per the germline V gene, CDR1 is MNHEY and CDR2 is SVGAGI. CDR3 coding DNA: TGTGCCAGCAGCCCGGCCGGGGTGCACACTGAAGCTTTCTTT. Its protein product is CASSPAGVHTEAFF.

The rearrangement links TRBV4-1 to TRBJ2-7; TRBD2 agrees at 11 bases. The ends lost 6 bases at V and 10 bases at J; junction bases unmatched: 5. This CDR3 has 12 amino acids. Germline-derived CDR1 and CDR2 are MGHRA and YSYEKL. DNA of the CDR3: TGCGCCAGCAGGGGACTAGCGGCACAACAGTACTTC. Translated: CASRGLAAQQYF.

The CDR3 protein is CASSRDRAPGELFF. The CDR3 region has the DNA TGCGCCAGCAGCCGAGACAGGGCCCCCGGGGAGCTGTTTTTT. The chain couples TRBV4-3 to TRBJ2-2; 7 bases match TRBD1. V gave up 4 bases and J gave up 6 bases; unmatched junction bases: 5. The CDR3 runs 14 residues. Germline V gives CDR1 LGHNA, CDR2 YSLEER.

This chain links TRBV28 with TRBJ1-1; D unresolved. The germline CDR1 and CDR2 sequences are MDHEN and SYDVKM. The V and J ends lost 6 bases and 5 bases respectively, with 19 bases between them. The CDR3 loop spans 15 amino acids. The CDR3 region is CASSYPAGRWTEAFF. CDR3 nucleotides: TGTGCCAGCAGCTACCCCGCGGGCCGGTGGACTGAAGCTTTCTTT.

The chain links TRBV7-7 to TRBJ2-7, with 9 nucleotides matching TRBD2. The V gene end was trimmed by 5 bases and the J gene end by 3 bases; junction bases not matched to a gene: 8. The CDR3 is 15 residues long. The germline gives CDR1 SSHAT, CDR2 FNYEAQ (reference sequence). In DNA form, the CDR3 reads TGTGCCAGCAGCCTTTCCGCGGGGGGGGGCTACGAGCAGTACTTC. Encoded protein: CASSLSAGGGYEQYF.

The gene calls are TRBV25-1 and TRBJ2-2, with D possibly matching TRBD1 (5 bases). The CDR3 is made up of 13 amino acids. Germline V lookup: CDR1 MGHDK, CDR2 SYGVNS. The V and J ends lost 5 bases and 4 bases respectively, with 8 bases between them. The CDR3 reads CASSRQSTGELFF. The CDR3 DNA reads TGTGCCAGCAGTAGACAGAGCACCGGGGAGCTGTTTTTT. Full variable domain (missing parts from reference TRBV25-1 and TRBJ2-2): EADIYQTPRYLVIGTGKKITLECSQTMGHDKMYWYQQDPGMELHLIHYSYGVNSTEKGDLSSESTVSRIRTEHFPLTLESARPSHTSQYLCASSRQSTGELFFGEGSRLTVL.

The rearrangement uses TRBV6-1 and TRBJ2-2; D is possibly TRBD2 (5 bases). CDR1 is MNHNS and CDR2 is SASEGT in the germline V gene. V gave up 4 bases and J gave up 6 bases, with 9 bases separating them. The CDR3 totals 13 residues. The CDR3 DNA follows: TGTGCCAGCAGTGGGATCGGGGCCGGGGAGCTGTTTTTT. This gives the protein CASSGIGAGELFF.

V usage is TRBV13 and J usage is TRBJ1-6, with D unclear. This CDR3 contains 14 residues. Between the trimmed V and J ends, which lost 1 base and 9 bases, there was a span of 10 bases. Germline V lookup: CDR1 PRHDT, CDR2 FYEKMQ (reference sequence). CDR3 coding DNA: TGTGCCAGCAGCTTAGAGCCGTCCGGTTCACCCCTCCACTTT. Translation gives CASSLEPSGSPLHF.

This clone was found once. The CDR3 DNA is TGTGCCAGCAGCTTTCAGGGAGACAGGGGCGAAACTGAAGCTTTCTTT. Amino acid sequence: CASSFQGDRGETEAFF. The chain employs TRBV7-6 and TRBJ1-1; 8 bases match TRBD1. The J segment lost 5 bases and the V segment lost 3 bases, leaving 11 bases of the junction unmatched. Germline V lookup: CDR1 SGHVS, CDR2 FNYEAQ. This CDR3 spans 16 amino acids.

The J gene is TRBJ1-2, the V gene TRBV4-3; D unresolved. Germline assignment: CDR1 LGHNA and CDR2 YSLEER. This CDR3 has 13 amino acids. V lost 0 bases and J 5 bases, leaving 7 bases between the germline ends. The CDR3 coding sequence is TGCGCCAGCAGCCAAGAGGGAGGTTATGGCTACACCTTC. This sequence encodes CASSQEGGYGYTF.

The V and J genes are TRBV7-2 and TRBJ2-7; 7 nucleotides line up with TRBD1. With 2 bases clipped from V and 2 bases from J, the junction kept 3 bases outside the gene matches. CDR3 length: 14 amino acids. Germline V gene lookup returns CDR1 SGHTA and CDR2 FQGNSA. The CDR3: CASSLKGGPYEQYF. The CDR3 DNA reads TGTGCCAGCAGCTTAAAAGGGGGCCCCTACGAGCAGTACTTC. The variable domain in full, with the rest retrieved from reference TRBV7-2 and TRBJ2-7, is GAGVSQSPSNKVTEKGKDVELRCDPISGHTALYWYRQSLGQGLEFLIYFQGNSAPDKSGLPSDRFSAERTGGSVSTLTIQRTQQEDSAVYLCASSLKGGPYEQYFGPGTRLTVT.

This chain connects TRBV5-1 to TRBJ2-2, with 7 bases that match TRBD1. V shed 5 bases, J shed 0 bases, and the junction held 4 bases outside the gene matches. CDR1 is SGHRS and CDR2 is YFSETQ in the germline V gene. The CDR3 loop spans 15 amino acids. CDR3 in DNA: TGCGCCAGCAGTCGACAGGGAGCGAACACCGGGGAGCTGTTTTTT. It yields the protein CASSRQGANTGELFF.

CDR3 sequence: CASSLQRGGLYNEQFF. In DNA form, the CDR3 reads TGCGCCAGCAGCCTCCAACGGGGGGGCCTCTACAATGAGCAGTTCTTC. The rearrangement uses TRBV4-1 and TRBJ2-1; 8 nucleotides agree with TRBD2. With 4 bases clipped from V and 3 bases from J, the junction kept 8 bases outside the gene matches. This CDR3 region has 16 residues. The V gene's germline CDR1 is MGHRA and CDR2 YSYEKL.

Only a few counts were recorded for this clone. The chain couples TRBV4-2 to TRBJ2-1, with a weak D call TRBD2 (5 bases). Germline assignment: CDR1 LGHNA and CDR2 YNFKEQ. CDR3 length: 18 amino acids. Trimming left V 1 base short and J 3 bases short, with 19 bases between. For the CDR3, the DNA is TGTGCCAGCAGCCAAGGTGTCCCCGGGGTCCCTGGCTACAATGAGCAGTTCTTC. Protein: CASSQGVPGVPGYNEQFF.

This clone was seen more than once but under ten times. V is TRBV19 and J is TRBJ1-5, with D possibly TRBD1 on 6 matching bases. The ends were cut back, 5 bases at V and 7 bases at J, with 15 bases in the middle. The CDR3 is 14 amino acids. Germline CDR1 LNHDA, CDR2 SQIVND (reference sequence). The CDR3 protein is CASSAQQGRQPQHF. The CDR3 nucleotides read TGTGCCAGTAGTGCCCAACAGGGTCGGCAGCCCCAGCATTTT.

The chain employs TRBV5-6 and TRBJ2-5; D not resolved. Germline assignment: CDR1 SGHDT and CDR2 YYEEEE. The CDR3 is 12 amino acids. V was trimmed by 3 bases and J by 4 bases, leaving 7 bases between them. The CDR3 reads CASSSTGETQYF. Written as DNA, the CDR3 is TGTGCCAGCAGCTCAACCGGAGAGACCCAGTACTTC. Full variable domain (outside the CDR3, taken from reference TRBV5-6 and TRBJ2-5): DAGVTQSPTHLIKTRGQQVTLRCSPKSGHDTVSWYQQALGQGPQFIFQYYEEEERQRGNFPDRFSGHQFPNYSSELNVNALLLGDSALYLCASSSTGETQYFGPGTRLLVL.